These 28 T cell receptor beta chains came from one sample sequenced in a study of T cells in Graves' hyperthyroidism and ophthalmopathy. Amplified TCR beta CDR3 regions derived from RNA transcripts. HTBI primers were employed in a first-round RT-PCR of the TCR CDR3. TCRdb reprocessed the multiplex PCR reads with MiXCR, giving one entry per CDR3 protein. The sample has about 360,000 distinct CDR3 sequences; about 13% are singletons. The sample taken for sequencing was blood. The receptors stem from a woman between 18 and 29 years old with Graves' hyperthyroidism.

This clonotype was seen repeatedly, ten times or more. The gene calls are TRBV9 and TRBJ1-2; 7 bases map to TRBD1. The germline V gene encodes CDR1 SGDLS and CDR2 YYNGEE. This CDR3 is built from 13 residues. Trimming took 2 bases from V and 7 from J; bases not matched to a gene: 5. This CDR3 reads CASSVQGGSGYTF. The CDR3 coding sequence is TGTGCCAGCAGCGTTCAGGGGGGGAGTGGCTACACCTTC.

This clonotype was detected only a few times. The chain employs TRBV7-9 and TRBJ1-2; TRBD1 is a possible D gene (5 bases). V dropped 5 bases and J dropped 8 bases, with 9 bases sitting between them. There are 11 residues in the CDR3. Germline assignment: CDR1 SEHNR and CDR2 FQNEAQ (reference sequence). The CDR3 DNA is TGTGCCAGCAGCCGACAGTCCGGCTACACCTTC. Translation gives CASSRQSGYTF.

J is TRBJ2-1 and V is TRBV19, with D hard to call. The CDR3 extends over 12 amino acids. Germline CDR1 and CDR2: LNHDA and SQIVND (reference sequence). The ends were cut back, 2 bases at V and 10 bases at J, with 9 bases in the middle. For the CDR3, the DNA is TGTGCCAGTAGTATAAATCGCGGAGAGCAGTTCTTC. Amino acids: CASSINRGEQFF.

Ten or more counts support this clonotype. The CDR3 region is CASRSSPHPNWETQYF. DNA for the CDR3: TGTGCCAGCAGAAGTTCCCCGCACCCAAACTGGGAGACCCAGTACTTC. This chain links TRBV2 with TRBJ2-5; unclear D gene. Germline assignment: CDR1 SNHLY and CDR2 FYNNEI. The CDR3 extends over 16 amino acids. The germline V and J ends were trimmed by 6 bases and 5 bases, with 22 bases remaining between them.

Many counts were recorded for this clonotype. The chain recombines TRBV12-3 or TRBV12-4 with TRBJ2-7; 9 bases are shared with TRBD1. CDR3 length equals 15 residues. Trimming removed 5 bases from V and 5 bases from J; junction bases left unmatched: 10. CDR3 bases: TGTGCCAGCAGTCAAAAACGGACAGGGGTTGACGAGCAGTACTTC. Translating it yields CASSQKRTGVDEQYF.

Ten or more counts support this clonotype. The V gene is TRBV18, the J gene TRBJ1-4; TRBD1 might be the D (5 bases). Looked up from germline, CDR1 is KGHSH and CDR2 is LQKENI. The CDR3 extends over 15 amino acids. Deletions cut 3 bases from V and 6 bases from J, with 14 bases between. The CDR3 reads CASSPPSAGDEKLFF. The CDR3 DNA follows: TGTGCCAGCTCACCTCCATCCGCGGGGGATGAAAAACTGTTTTTT.

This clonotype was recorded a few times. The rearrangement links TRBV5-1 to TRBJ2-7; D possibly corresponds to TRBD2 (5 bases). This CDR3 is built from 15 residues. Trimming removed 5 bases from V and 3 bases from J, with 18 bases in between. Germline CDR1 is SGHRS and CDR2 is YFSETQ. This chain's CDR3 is CASRSSGNGGYEQYF. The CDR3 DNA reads TGCGCCAGCAGATCCTCGGGAAACGGAGGCTACGAGCAGTACTTC.

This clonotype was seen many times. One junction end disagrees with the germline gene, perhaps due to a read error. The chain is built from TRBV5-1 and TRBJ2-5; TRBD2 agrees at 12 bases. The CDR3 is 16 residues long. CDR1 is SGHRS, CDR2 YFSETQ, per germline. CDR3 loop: CASSSGLAGTQETQYF. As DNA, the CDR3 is TGTGCCAGCAGTTCCGGACTAGCGGGGACGCAAGAGACCCAGTACTTC. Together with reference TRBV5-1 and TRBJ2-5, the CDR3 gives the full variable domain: KAGVTQTPRYLIKTRGQQVTLSCSPISGHRSVSWYQQTPGQGLQFLFEYFSETQRNKGNFPGRFSGRQFSNSRSEMNVSTLELGDSALYLCASSSGLAGTQETQYFGPGTRLLVL.

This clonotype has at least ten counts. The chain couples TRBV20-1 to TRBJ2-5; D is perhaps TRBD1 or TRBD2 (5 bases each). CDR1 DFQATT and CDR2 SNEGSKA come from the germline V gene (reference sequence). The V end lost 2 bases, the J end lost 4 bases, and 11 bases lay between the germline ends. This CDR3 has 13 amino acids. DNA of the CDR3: TGCAGTGCTAGATCCACTAGGGGAGAGACCCAGTACTTC. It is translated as CSARSTRGETQYF.

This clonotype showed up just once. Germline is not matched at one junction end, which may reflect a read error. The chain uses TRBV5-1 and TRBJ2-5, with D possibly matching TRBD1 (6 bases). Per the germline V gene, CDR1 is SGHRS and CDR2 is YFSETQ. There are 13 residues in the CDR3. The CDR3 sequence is CASSFGQQGTQYF. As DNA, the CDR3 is TGCGCCAGCAGCTTCGGACAGCAAGGGACCCAGTACTTC.

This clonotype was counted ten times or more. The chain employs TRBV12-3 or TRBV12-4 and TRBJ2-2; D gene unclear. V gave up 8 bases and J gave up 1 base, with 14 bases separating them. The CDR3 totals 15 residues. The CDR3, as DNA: TGTGCCAGCGGGCTGGCGGACCTGAACACCGGGGAGCTGTTTTTT. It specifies CASGLADLNTGELFF.

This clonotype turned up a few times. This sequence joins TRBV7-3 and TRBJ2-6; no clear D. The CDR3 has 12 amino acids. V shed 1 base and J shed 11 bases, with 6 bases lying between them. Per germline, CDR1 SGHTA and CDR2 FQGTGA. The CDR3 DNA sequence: TGTGCCAGCAGCTTAAGAGGCGACGTCCTGACTTTC. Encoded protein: CASSLRGDVLTF. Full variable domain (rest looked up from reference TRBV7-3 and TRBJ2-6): GAGVSQTPSNKVTEKGKYVELRCDPISGHTALYWYRQSLGQGPEFLIYFQGTGAADDSGLPNDRFFAVRPEGSVSTLKIQRTERGDSAVYLCASSLRGDVLTFGAGSRLTVL.

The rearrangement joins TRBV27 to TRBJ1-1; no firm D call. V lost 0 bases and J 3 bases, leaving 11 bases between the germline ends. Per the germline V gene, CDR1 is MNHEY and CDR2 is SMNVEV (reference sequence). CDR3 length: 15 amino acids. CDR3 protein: CASSLSQGRYTEAFF. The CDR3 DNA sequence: TGTGCCAGCAGTTTATCGCAAGGACGGTACACTGAAGCTTTCTTT.

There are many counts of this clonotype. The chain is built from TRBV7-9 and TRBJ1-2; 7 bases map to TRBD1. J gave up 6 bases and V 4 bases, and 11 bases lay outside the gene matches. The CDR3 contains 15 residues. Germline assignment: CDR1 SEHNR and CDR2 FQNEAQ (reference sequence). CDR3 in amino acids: CASSWGMGQSDGYTF. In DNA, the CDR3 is TGTGCCAGCAGCTGGGGGATGGGACAGTCCGATGGCTACACCTTC.

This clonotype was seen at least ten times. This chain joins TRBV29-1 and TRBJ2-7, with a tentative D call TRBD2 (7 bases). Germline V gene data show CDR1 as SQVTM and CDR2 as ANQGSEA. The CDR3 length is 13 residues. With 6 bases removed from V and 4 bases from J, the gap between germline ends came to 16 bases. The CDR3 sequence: CSVGRGRGYEQYF. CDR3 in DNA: TGCAGCGTGGGGAGGGGCAGGGGTTACGAGCAGTACTTC.

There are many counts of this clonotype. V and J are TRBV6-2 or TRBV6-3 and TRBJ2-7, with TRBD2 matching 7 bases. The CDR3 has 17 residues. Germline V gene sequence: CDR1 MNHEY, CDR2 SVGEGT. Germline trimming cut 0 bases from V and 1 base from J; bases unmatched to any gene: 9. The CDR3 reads CASSYSMRREGSYEQYF. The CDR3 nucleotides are TGTGCCAGCAGTTACTCGATGCGCAGGGAGGGTTCCTACGAGCAGTACTTC.

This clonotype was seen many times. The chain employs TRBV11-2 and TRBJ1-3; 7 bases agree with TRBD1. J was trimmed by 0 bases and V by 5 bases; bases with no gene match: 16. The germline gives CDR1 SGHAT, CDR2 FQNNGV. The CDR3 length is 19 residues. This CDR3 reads CASSPNNYRGPRSGNTIYF. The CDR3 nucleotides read TGTGCCAGCAGCCCCAACAACTACAGGGGCCCTCGCTCTGGAAACACCATATATTTT.

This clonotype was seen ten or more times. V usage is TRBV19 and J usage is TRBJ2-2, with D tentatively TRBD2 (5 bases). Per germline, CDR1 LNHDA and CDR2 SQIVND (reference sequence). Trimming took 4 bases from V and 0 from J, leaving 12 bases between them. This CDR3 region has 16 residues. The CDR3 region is CASSTPGFANTGELFF. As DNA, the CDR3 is TGTGCCAGTAGTACCCCGGGGTTCGCGAACACCGGGGAGCTGTTTTTT.

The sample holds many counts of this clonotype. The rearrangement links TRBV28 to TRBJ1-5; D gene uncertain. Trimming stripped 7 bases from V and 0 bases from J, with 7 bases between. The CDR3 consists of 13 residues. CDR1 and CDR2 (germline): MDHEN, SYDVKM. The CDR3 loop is CASTTGSNQPQHF. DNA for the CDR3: TGTGCCAGCACCACGGGTAGCAATCAGCCCCAGCATTTT.

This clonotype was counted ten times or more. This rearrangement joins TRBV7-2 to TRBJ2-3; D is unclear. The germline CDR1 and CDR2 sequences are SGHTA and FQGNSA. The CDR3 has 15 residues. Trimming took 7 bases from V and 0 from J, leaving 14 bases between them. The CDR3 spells CASTKWAYSTDTQYF. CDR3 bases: TGTGCCAGCACCAAGTGGGCCTACAGCACAGATACGCAGTATTTT.

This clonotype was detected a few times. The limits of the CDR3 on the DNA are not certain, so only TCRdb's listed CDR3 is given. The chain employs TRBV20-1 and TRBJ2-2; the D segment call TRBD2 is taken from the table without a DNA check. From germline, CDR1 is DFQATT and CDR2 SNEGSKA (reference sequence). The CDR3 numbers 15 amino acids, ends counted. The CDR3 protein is CSAFFGLAATGELFF.

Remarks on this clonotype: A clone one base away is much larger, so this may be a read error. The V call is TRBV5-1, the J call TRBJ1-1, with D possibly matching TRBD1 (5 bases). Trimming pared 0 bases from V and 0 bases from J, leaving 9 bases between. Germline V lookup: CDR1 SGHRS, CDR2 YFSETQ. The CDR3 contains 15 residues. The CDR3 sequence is CASSLGQILNTEAFF. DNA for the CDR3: TGCGCCAGCAGCTTGGGACAGATTCTGAACACTGAAGCTTTCTTT.

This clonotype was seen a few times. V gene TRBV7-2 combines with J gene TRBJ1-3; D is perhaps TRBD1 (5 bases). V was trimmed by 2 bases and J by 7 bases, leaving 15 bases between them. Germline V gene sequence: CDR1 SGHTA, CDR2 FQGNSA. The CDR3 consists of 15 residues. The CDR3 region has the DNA TGTGCCAGCAGCTTAAGGGGACTCCCTCGGAACACCATATATTTT. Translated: CASSLRGLPRNTIYF.

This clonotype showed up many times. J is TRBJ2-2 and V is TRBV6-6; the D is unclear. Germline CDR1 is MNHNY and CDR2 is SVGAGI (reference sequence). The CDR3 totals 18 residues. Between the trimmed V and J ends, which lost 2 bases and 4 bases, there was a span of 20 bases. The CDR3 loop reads CASSYVPLVGASTGELFF. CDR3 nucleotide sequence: TGTGCCAGCAGTTACGTCCCTTTGGTGGGCGCGAGCACCGGGGAGCTGTTTTTT.

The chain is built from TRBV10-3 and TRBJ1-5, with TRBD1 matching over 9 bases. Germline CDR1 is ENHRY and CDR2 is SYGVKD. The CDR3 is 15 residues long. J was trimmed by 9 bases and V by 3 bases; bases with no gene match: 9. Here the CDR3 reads CAISDGDRGDRPQHF. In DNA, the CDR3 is TGTGCCATCAGTGACGGCGACAGGGGGGATCGGCCCCAGCATTTT.

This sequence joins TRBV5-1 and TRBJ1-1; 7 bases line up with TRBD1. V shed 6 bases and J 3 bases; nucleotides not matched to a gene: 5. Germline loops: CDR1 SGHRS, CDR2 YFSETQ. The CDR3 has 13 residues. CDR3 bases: TGCGCCAGCACCCAGGGGGTGGACACTGAAGCTTTCTTT. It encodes CASTQGVDTEAFF.

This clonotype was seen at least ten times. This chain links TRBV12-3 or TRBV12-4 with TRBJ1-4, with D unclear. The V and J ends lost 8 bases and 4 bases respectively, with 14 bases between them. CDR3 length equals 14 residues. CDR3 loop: CASQPASNNEKLFF. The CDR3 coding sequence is TGTGCCAGCCAACCTGCAAGCAATAATGAAAAACTGTTTTTT.

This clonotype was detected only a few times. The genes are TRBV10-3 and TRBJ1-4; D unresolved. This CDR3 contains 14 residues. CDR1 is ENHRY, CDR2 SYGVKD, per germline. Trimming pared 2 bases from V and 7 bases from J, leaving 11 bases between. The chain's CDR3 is CAISEVGQIEKLFF. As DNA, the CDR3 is TGTGCCATCAGTGAGGTCGGGCAGATTGAAAAACTGTTTTTT.